Following are 7 T cell receptor beta chains from one sample sequenced in a study of T-cell memory formation after mild COVID-19. MiXCR, applied by TCRdb to the 5' RACE reads, yields one record per CDR3 protein. The sample shows roughly 370,000 distinct CDR3 sequences, approximately 16% of them seen only once. Source material: PBMCs or a T cell subset sorted from them (not recorded which). The origin of the receptors is a young man who had mild COVID-19 (a few samples of this study predate the infection). Cell type and time point are not known.

The rearrangement links TRBV12-3 or TRBV12-4 to TRBJ2-4, with D possibly TRBD2 on 6 matching bases. V shed 3 bases and J shed 8 bases, with 11 bases lying between them. The CDR3 is made up of 13 amino acids. The chain's CDR3 is CASSFGGSDIQYF. CDR3 DNA: TGTGCCAGCAGTTTCGGAGGGTCCGACATTCAGTACTTC.

The chain uses TRBV11-3 and TRBJ2-3; perhaps TRBD2 as D (6 bases). The CDR3 runs 13 residues. The germline gives CDR1 SGHNT, CDR2 YENEEA. V lost 5 bases and J 8 bases, leaving 14 bases between the germline ends. The CDR3 protein is CASSPTSAGTQYF. Here the CDR3 DNA reads TGTGCCAGCAGCCCAACGTCAGCGGGTACGCAGTATTTT.

J is TRBJ1-2 and V is TRBV7-9, with D possibly matching TRBD1 (6 bases). V was trimmed by 5 bases and J by 8 bases, leaving 21 bases between them. This CDR3 contains 15 residues. Germline CDR1 and CDR2: SEHNR and FQNEAQ (reference sequence). CDR3 nucleotides: TGTGCCAGCAGCATCGGCAGTGGGACACCAGTGGGCTACACCTTC. Protein product: CASSIGSGTPVGYTF.

The chain has TRBV12-3 or TRBV12-4 and TRBJ1-1; 7 bases fit TRBD1. V lost 4 bases, J lost 0 bases, and 8 bases stayed unmatched. This CDR3 contains 16 residues. The CDR3 DNA is TGTGCCAGCAGTTCCCCCCCGGGACAGATGAACACTGAAGCTTTCTTT. Encoded protein: CASSSPPGQMNTEAFF.

As to this clonotype: The junction does not match germline at one end; this may be a read error. The J gene is TRBJ2-7, the V gene TRBV7-2; D may match TRBD1 or TRBD2 (5 bases each). Germline V gene sequence: CDR1 SGHTA, CDR2 FQGNSA. The CDR3 runs to 13 residues. DNA of the CDR3: TGTGCCATCAGCCGGGGCACTGCCTACGAGCAGTACTTC. This gives the protein CAISRGTAYEQYF.

The chain uses TRBV5-1 and TRBJ2-1; D call uncertain. Germline assignment: CDR1 SGHRS and CDR2 YFSETQ. CDR3 size: 16 residues. The V end was cut by 0 bases, the J end by 0 bases, with 10 bases between. The CDR3 is CASSLGQMVSYNEQFF. As DNA, the CDR3 is TGCGCCAGCAGCTTGGGTCAGATGGTCTCCTACAATGAGCAGTTCTTC.

In its sample, this clonotype was seen a few times. The V gene is TRBV20-1, the J gene TRBJ1-1; D call uncertain. Trimming took off 1 base at V and 5 bases at J, with 14 bases between the two ends. The CDR3 extends over 14 amino acids. CDR1 and CDR2 from the germline V gene are DFQATT and SNEGSKA (reference sequence). CDR3 in DNA: TGCAGTGCTAGAGGGATCCTAGGGAGGACTGAAGCTTTCTTT. Translating it yields CSARGILGRTEAFF.